This T cell receptor beta chain was sequenced during a study of blood T cell repertoires in COVID-19. The ends were cut back, 1 base at V and 3 bases at J, with 12 bases in the middle. This CDR3 comprises 15 residues. CDR1 is SEHNR and CDR2 is FQNEAQ in the germline V gene (reference sequence). The data were produced by immunoSEQ multiplex PCR, yet TCRdb's version contains in-frame clones alone and is incomplete. The repertoire holds tens of thousands of clones, with roughly 86% as singletons. Sequencing was performed on peripheral blood. The gene calls are TRBV7-9 and TRBJ1-2; D gene ambiguous. This sequence originates from a man aged 65-85 years with acute or convalescent COVID-19. The CDR3 protein is CASSLGMYSYYGYTF. The CDR3 bases are TGTGCCAGCAGCTTAGGAATGTACAGCTACTATGGCTACACCTTC.